This T cell receptor beta chain was identified in a study of shared clonotypes between healthy human individuals. In the study overall: Three plates each covered CD4 naive and memory; CD8 naive two, CD8 memory one.

CDR3 size: 14 residues. Germline values: CDR1 SGHNT, CDR2 YYREEE (reference sequence). Trimming left V 4 bases short and J 8 bases short, with 17 bases between. The repertoire was sequenced with immunoSEQ multiplex PCR; TCRdb's copy has only in-frame clones and lacks some. Seen here are 2 million to 2.5 million clones, 85% to 95% observed once, and the top ten hold 0.39%. Of note for this clone: As yet, its antigen is unknown.

Nashville, Tennessee was home to all donors, who were Caucasian adults. Study-level findings and limits: Several donors showed sharing of approximately 5% of naive CD4 clonotypes.

The chain has TRBV5-4 and TRBJ2-3, with D perhaps TRBD2 (6 bases). The TCR was taken from a young man in good health. Some clones in this sample may be carry-over from other donors' samples. The material sequenced was naive CD4+ T cells from PBMCs. Regarding subset: CD45RA+ positively selected. In DNA form, the CDR3 reads TGTGCCAGCAGCCCCCCAAGGACCGGGGGTACGCAGTATTTT. Its translation: CASSPPRTGGTQYF.